This T cell receptor (beta chain) was captured in a study of identical twins. The table lists this clonotype with a few counts. The CDR3 length is 11 residues. V was shortened by 3 bases and J by 12 bases, with 11 bases between the two germline ends. TCRdb reprocessed the 5' RACE reads via MiXCR and lists one record per CDR3 protein. The table has about 530,000 distinct CDR3 sequences, approximately 16% seen once; the top ten hold roughly 0.46%. The same sample was also studied in work on yellow fever vaccine responses in identical twins.

The J gene is TRBJ2-5, the V gene TRBV12-3 or TRBV12-4; D uncertain. Specimen: CD4+ T cells sorted from blood. This sequence was found in a woman between 18 and 29 years old in good health. In DNA form, the CDR3 reads TGTGCCAGCAGTTTGGGGTCTCTGGAGTACTTC. It encodes CASSLGSLEYF.